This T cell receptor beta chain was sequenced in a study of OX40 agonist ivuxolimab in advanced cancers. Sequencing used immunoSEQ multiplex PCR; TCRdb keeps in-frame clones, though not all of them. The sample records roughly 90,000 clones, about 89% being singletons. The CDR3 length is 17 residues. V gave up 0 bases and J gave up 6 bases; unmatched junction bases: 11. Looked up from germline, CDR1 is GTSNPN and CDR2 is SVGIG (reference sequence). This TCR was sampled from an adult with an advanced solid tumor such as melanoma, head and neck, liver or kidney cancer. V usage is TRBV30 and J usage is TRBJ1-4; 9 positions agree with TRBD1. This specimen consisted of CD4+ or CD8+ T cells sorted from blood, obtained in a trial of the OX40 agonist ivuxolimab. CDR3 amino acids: CAWSVLYRGLADEKLFF. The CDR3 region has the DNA TGTGCCTGGAGTGTTCTATACAGGGGGCTTGCGGATGAAAAACTGTTTTTT.